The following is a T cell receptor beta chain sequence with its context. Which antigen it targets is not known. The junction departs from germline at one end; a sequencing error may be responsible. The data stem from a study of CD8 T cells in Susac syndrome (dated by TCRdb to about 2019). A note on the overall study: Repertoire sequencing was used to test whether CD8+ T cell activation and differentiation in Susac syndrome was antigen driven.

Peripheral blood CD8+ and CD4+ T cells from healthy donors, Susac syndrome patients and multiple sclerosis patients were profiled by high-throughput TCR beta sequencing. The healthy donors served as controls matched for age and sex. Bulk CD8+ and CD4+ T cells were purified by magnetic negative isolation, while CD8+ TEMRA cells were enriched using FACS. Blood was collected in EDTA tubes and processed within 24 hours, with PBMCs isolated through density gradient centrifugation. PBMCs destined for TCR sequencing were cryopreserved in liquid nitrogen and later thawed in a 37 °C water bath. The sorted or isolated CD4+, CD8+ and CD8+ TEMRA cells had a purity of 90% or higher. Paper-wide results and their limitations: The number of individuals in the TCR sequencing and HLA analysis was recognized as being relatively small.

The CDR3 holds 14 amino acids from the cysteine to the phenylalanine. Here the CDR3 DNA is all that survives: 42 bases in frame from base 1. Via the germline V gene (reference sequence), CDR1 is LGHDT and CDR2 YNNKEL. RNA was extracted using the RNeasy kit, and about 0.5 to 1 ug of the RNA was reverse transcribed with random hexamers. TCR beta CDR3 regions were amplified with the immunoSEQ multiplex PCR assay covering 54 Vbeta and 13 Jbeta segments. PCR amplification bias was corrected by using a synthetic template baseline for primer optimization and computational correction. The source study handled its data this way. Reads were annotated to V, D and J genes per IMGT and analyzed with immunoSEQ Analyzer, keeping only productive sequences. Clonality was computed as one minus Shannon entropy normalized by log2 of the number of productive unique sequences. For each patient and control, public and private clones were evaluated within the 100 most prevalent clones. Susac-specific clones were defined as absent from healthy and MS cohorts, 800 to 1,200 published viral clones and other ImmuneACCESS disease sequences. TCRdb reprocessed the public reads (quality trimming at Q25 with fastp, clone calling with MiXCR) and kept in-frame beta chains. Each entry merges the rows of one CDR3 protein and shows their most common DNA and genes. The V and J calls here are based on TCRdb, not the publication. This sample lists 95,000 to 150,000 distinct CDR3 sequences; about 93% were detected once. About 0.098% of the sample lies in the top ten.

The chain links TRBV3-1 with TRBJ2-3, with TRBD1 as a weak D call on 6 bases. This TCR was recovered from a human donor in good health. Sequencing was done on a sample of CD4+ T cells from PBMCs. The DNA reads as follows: TGTGCCAGCAGCCAAGATGTCAGGGACATTGTTCGGGCGTTT. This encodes CASSQDVRDIVRAF.